A selection of T cell receptor beta chains follows, all from one sample in a study of blood T cell repertoires in COVID-19. TCRdb's table, derived via immunoSEQ multiplex PCR, lists solely in-frame clones and lacks some. This table holds 95,000 to 150,000 clones, roughly four fifths found once. Sequencing input: peripheral blood. These receptors all come from a man aged 60-69 years with acute or convalescent COVID-19. Each CDR3 is given with its conserved first and last residue. The D gene is left open where the match is weak. Only some rows state a clone size, as once, few, many or a class for expanded clones.

cdr3_length	clone_size	v_call	j_call	d_call	cdr3_nt	cdr3_aa
16	once	TRBV7-9	TRBJ2-2	TRBD2	TGTGCCAGCAGCTTCCTCCCGGGACTAGCATCCGGGGAGCTGTTTTTT	CASSFLPGLASGELFF
15	NA	TRBV7-3	TRBJ1-4	TRBD1	TGTGCCAGCAGCCCTGGACAGGGTCCTAATGAAAAACTGTTTTTT	CASSPGQGPNEKLFF
13	NA	TRBV30	TRBJ1-1	NA	TGTGCCTCAAACAGGATCGCAAACACTGAAGCTTTCTTT	CASNRIANTEAFF
15	NA	TRBV2	TRBJ2-7	TRBD2	TGTGCCAGCAGAGGGGTCCTAGCGGGAGTTCGTGAGCAGTACTTC	CASRGVLAGVREQYF
14	NA	TRBV7-8	TRBJ2-3	NA	TGTGCCAGCAGCCCCTGGACTGGGTGGGATACGCAGTATTTT	CASSPWTGWDTQYF
14	NA	TRBV19	TRBJ1-1	TRBD1	TGTGCCAGTGGACAGGGGCGCCCCCAGACTGAAGCTTTCTTT	CASGQGRPQTEAFF
14	NA	TRBV5-5	TRBJ2-7	TRBD1	TGTGCCAGCAGCTTACAGGGGGGCAAGGGCGAGCAGTACTTC	CASSLQGGKGEQYF
18	NA	TRBV5-4	TRBJ2-6	NA	TGTGCCAGCAGCTTGGGGGCGGGTATACGGTCTGGGGCCAACGTCCTGACTTTC	CASSLGAGIRSGANVLTF
16	NA	TRBV29-1	TRBJ2-3	TRBD2	TGCAGCGTGGCCCACCTAGCGCGGGAGAGCACAGATACGCAGTATTTT	CSVAHLARESTDTQYF
13	NA	TRBV28	TRBJ1-4	NA	TGTGCCAGCAGTTCCACCGGGGGGGGTAAACTGTTTTTT	CASSSTGGGKLFF
17	NA	TRBV5-1	TRBJ2-7	TRBD2	TGCGCCAGCAGCCCCGGGACTAGTCACACTCCGCCCTACGAGCAGTACTTC	CASSPGTSHTPPYEQYF
11	NA	TRBV20-1	TRBJ1-1	NA	TGCAGTGCTAGGCCCCAGGGTGAAGCTTTCTTT	CSARPQGEAFF
16	NA	TRBV15	TRBJ1-5	NA	TGTGCCACCAGCAGAGATTTAGGCGACTCGGAACAGCCCCAGCATTTT	CATSRDLGDSEQPQHF
14	NA	TRBV9	TRBJ1-2	NA	TGTGCCAGCAGCGTAATCGGGGGGAGGCATGGCTACACCTTC	CASSVIGGRHGYTF
13	NA	TRBV3-1/TRBV3-2	TRBJ1-2	TRBD1	TGTGCCAGCAGCCAAGCGACAGGGAGGAACTACACCTTC	CASSQATGRNYTF
15	once	TRBV5-1	TRBJ2-1	TRBD1	TGCGCCAGCAGCCCACAGGGGAGACTGGGTGATGAGCAGTTCTTC	CASSPQGRLGDEQFF
13	NA	TRBV6-5	TRBJ1-1	NA	TGTGCCAGCAGTTACCAGATGAACACTGAAGCTTTCTTT	CASSYQMNTEAFF
17	NA	TRBV18	TRBJ2-5	TRBD2	TGTGCCAGCTCACCGGGACTAGCGGGAGCCGACTGGGAGACCCAGTACTTC	CASSPGLAGADWETQYF
17	few	TRBV4-1	TRBJ2-2	TRBD2	TGCGCCAGCAGGCGCCAAGCGGGAGGGCCCTGGACCGGGGAGCTGTTTTTT	CASRRQAGGPWTGELFF
14	NA	TRBV7-2	TRBJ1-3	NA	TGTGCCAGCAGCTTCGGGGTGCAGGGGAACACCATATATTTT	CASSFGVQGNTIYF